A selection of T cell receptor beta chains follows, all from one sample in a study of glioma-infiltrating T cells after dendritic cell vaccination. Produced via immunoSEQ multiplex PCR; TCRdb's table is partial and in-frame only. The sample yields about 58,000 clones, more than 75% seen once. This specimen consisted of blood, obtained after dendritic cell vaccination. The receptors derive from a human donor with glioblastoma. CDR3s include the opening cysteine and the closing phenylalanine or tryptophan. D genes are given only for firm matches. Clone size is given for some rows only: seen once, a few or many times, or a class if the clone is expanded.

v_call,j_call,d_call,clone_size,cdr3_nt,cdr3_aa
TRBV5-6,TRBJ1-2,-,-,TGTGCCAGCAGCTTGGGGGGCAGGGACTATGGCTACACCTTC,CASSLGGRDYGYTF
TRBV2,TRBJ1-6,-,few,TGTGCCAGCAGTTATGACACGAAAAATTCACCCCTCCACTTT,CASSYDTKNSPLHF
TRBV9,TRBJ1-3,-,-,TGTGCCAGCAGCGTGGGAGGGGGCTCTGGAAACACCATATATTTT,CASSVGGGSGNTIYF
TRBV27,TRBJ2-3,-,-,TGTGCCAGCTCGTGGGCAAGCACAGATACGCAGTATTTT,CASSWASTDTQYF
TRBV30,TRBJ2-1,TRBD2,-,TGTGCCTGGAGTGTGGGGACTAGTAAGTTTTTCGATGAGCAGTTCTTC,CAWSVGTSKFFDEQFF
TRBV6-1,TRBJ2-6,-,once,TGTGCCAGCAGTGTACAACTATCCTCTGGGGCCAACGTCCTGACTTTC,CASSVQLSSGANVLTF
TRBV5-5,TRBJ2-5,-,-,TGTGCCAGCAGCTTGGTGGACGGGGAAGAGACCCAGTACTTC,CASSLVDGEETQYF
TRBV2,TRBJ2-1,TRBD2,-,TGTGCCAGCCGTAGCGGGGGGGTGTCCTACAATGAGCAGTTCTTC,CASRSGGVSYNEQFF
TRBV6-1,TRBJ2-3,-,-,TGTGCCAGCAGTCCAGGGACAGATACGCAGTATTTT,CASSPGTDTQYF
TRBV7-9,TRBJ1-2,TRBD1,-,TGTGCCAGCAGCTCGGACAGGGAAAACTATGGCTACACCTTC,CASSSDRENYGYTF
TRBV11-2,TRBJ1-5,-,many,TGTGCCAGCAGCTTATTTGAGGCACAGCCCCAGCATTTT,CASSLFEAQPQHF
TRBV7-2,TRBJ1-5,-,few,TGTGCCAGCAGCTTAAGCGAGCAGCCCCAGCATTTT,CASSLSEQPQHF
TRBV9,TRBJ1-2,TRBD1,-,TGTGCCAGCAGCGTAGGGCCCGGGACAGGGTTCGACTATGGCTACACCTTC,CASSVGPGTGFDYGYTF
TRBV4-1,TRBJ2-7,-,once,TGCGCCAGCAGCCAAGATCCGTCAGGCCCCTACGAGCAGTACTTC,CASSQDPSGPYEQYF
TRBV27,TRBJ1-2,-,-,TGTGCCAGCAGTGCAGGGTTGGGTTATGGCTACACCTTC,CASSAGLGYGYTF
TRBV4-2,TRBJ2-1,TRBD1,-,TGTGCCAGCAGCCAAGAGGTGGGGACAGGGGCCAATGAGCAGTTCTTC,CASSQEVGTGANEQFF
TRBV5-4,TRBJ2-2,TRBD2,-,TGTGCCAGCAGCTATGGGACTAGCGCCTATTCGAACACCGGGGAGCTGTTTTTT,CASSYGTSAYSNTGELFF
TRBV6-5,TRBJ2-2,TRBD2,-,TGTGCCAGCAGTGGACTAGCGGGGAACACCGGGGAGCTGTTTTTT,CASSGLAGNTGELFF
TRBV15,TRBJ2-1,-,-,TGTGCCACCGGCGACACCTCCTACAATGAGCAGTTCTTC,CATGDTSYNEQFF
TRBV10-3,TRBJ2-1,TRBD2,-,TGTGCCATCAGGAGCGGGGCTGACAATGAGCAGTTCTTC,CAIRSGADNEQFF
TRBV5-1,TRBJ1-2,TRBD1,-,TGCGCCAGCAGCTTTAGGCGGGACAGGGGAAACTATGGCTACACCTTC,CASSFRRDRGNYGYTF
TRBV28,TRBJ2-2,TRBD2,-,TGTGCCAGCAGCCCCGTGCGGGGGGAGGGTACCGGGGAGCTGTTTTTT,CASSPVRGEGTGELFF
TRBV7-2,TRBJ2-7,TRBD1,-,TGTGCCAGCAGCATGGACAGGGGGGGTAACGAGCAGTACTTC,CASSMDRGGNEQYF
TRBV4-3,TRBJ2-7,TRBD2,few,TGCGCCAGCAGCCCCTCCTACGCTCTAGCGGGGGGCCGTTACGAGCAGTACTTC,CASSPSYALAGGRYEQYF
TRBV5-6,TRBJ1-3,-,-,TGTGCCAGCCGACAGCAGCCTGGAAACACCATATATTTT,CASRQQPGNTIYF
TRBV9,TRBJ2-5,TRBD2,-,TGTGCCAGCAGCGTAGCGCGGGGGTTCCAAGAGACCCAGTACTTC,CASSVARGFQETQYF
TRBV6-1,TRBJ2-5,TRBD1,-,TGTGCCAGCAGCAAAGACAGGGGAGAGACCCAGTACTTC,CASSKDRGETQYF
TRBV4-3,TRBJ2-3,TRBD2,-,TGCGCCAGCAGCCAAACCGGGACTAGCGGGTCAGATACGCAGTATTTT,CASSQTGTSGSDTQYF
TRBV14,TRBJ1-4,-,many,TGTGCCAGCAGCCGAGCTTTCGGCAGGAATGAAAAACTGTTTTTT,CASSRAFGRNEKLFF
TRBV21-1,TRBJ1-4,-,-,TGTGCCAGCAGCCTGACGGACAGGGGTAATGAAAAACTGTTTTTT,CASSLTDRGNEKLFF
TRBV28,TRBJ1-5,TRBD1,-,TGTGCCAGCAGCCCGGGGGCAGGGGGCCCCCGAACCCAGCATTTT,CASSPGAGGPRTQHF
TRBV6-6,TRBJ1-1,TRBD1,-,TGTGCCAGCAGTTATAGCGGACAGGGGGCATCTGCTGAAGCTTTCTTT,CASSYSGQGASAEAFF
TRBV7-2,TRBJ2-1,TRBD2,-,TGTGCCAGCGGCGGACTAGCGGGGGGGCCTAAGTCCTACAATGAGCAGTTCTTC,CASGGLAGGPKSYNEQFF
TRBV9,TRBJ2-5,TRBD2,-,TGTGCCAGCAGCGAGCGACTAGCGGGTGGGGAGCAGTACTTC,CASSERLAGGEQYF
TRBV11-2,TRBJ2-7,-,-,TGTGCCAGCAGCTTGGGGGCGGGCGACGAGCAGTACTTC,CASSLGAGDEQYF
TRBV5-1,TRBJ2-2,TRBD1,-,TGCGCCAGCAGCACAGGGACAGGGCTCAGCGGGGAGCTGTTTTTT,CASSTGTGLSGELFF
TRBV6-1,TRBJ2-7,TRBD2,-,TGTGCCGGACGAACGGGAGGGACCTACGAGCAGTACTTC,CAGRTGGTYEQYF
TRBV30,TRBJ2-5,-,-,TGTGCTTTGGGTGGGCAGCAGGGTCGATTCGGGACCCAGTACTTC,CALGGQQGRFGTQYF
TRBV7-9,TRBJ2-1,-,-,TGTGCCAGCAGCCCCAGGGTCAATGAGCAGTTCTTC,CASSPRVNEQFF
TRBV4-3,TRBJ2-7,TRBD2,-,TGCGCCAGCAGCCAAAACCCTAGCGGGGGGGGGTACGAGCAGTACTTC,CASSQNPSGGGYEQYF
TRBV7-9,TRBJ2-3,-,-,TGTGCCAGCAGCTTAGACGTAGGGGCTAGGACAGATACGCAGTATTTT,CASSLDVGARTDTQYF
TRBV5-4,TRBJ1-3,-,-,TGTGCCAGCAGCTTGGAGGATGGGACATTGAACACCATATATTTT,CASSLEDGTLNTIYF
TRBV9,TRBJ2-2,-,-,TGTGCCAGCAGCTTTAGAGCTGGCGGGGAGCTGTTTTTT,CASSFRAGGELFF
TRBV6-5,TRBJ2-2,-,-,TGTGCCGTCAGGGCTAGCGCCGGGGAGCTGTTTTTT,CAVRASAGELFF
TRBV4-1,TRBJ2-5,-,-,TGCGCCAGCAGCCAAGGGGGGGGGCGGGCAGAGACCCAGTACTTC,CASSQGGGRAETQYF
TRBV15,TRBJ2-3,-,-,TGTGCCACCAGCAGGACGGGATTTTCTAGCACAGATACGCAGTATTTT,CATSRTGFSSTDTQYF
TRBV13,TRBJ2-5,TRBD2,-,TGTGCCAGCAGCTTAGGATCGCGGGGGTGGGAGACCCAGTACTTC,CASSLGSRGWETQYF
TRBV5-6,TRBJ2-1,-,-,TGTGCCAGCAGCCGGGGGGCAGGGAACCCCTACAATGAGCAGTTCTTC,CASSRGAGNPYNEQFF
TRBV4-1,TRBJ1-5,-,once,TGCGCCAGCAGCCAAGATCCGTACGGGCCCCAGCATTTT,CASSQDPYGPQHF
TRBV19,TRBJ1-5,-,-,TGTGCCAGTAGAACCACAGGATACAATCAGCCCCAGCATTTT,CASRTTGYNQPQHF